Following are 8 T cell receptor beta chains from one sample sequenced in a study of human T cells and chemical hapten exposure. TCRdb recomputed calls from the RACE reads with MiXCR, one row per CDR3 protein. The sample holds 65,000 or so distinct CDR3 sequences; about 5.7% are singletons and the top ten take 3% to 4%. The time point was: healthy volunteer bleed at 6 weeks. Unfractionated whole blood was the source of the extracted total RNA. Sequencing was carried out using whole blood. The receptor set was obtained from a female donor in good health. Some clones in this sample may be carry-over from other donors' samples.

This clonotype was recorded at least ten times. The rearrangement links TRBV29-1 to TRBJ2-6; no clear D gene. Germline assignment: CDR1 SQVTM and CDR2 ANQGSEA. V lost 0 bases and J lost 0, with 6 bases in between. CDR3 length: 15 residues. CDR3 coding DNA: TGCAGCGTTGAAGAGGAAGGCTCTGGGGCCAACGTCCTGACTTTC. Amino acid sequence: CSVEEEGSGANVLTF.

This clonotype was picked up a small number of times. The rearrangement joins TRBV20-1 to TRBJ2-7; D perhaps matches TRBD1 (5 bases). Per germline, CDR1 DFQATT and CDR2 SNEGSKA (reference sequence). This CDR3 is 11 amino acids long. Trimming stripped 3 bases from V and 6 bases from J, with 9 bases between. The CDR3: CSASPGIEQYF. The CDR3 DNA is TGCAGTGCTAGTCCAGGGATCGAGCAGTACTTC.

At least ten counts were recorded for this clonotype. The chain uses TRBV5-1 and TRBJ2-3, with D unclear. V lost 4 bases, J lost 6 bases, and 9 bases lay in between. The V gene's germline CDR1 is SGHRS and CDR2 YFSETQ. The CDR3 length is 12 residues. CDR3 in DNA: TGCGCCAGCAGCCCCACCGCGGATACGCAGTATTTT. It translates to CASSPTADTQYF. The whole variable domain, remainder taken from reference TRBV5-1 and TRBJ2-3, is KAGVTQTPRYLIKTRGQQVTLSCSPISGHRSVSWYQQTPGQGLQFLFEYFSETQRNKGNFPGRFSGRQFSNSRSEMNVSTLELGDSALYLCASSPTADTQYFGPGTRLTVL.

This clonotype was detected many times. The chain couples TRBV11-2 to TRBJ2-1, with D unresolved. Germline values: CDR1 SGHAT, CDR2 FQNNGV. CDR3 size: 14 residues. Between the trimmed V and J ends, which lost 3 bases and 9 bases, there was a span of 15 bases. The CDR3 coding sequence is TGTGCCAGCAGCTTCAGTAATCTGGGCGGTGAGCAGTTCTTC. This gives the protein CASSFSNLGGEQFF.

A few counts support this clonotype. V is TRBV7-2 and J is TRBJ2-4; possibly TRBD2 for D (5 bases). Trimming left V 1 base short and J 3 bases short, with 16 bases between. The CDR3 totals 17 residues. Per the germline V gene, CDR1 is SGHTA and CDR2 is FQGNSA. The CDR3 protein is CASSLGGGLPLKNIQYF. The CDR3 bases are TGTGCCAGCAGCTTAGGCGGCGGACTCCCTCTCAAAAACATTCAGTACTTC. Looking up the rest from reference TRBV7-2 and TRBJ2-4 gives the full variable domain: GAGVSQSPSNKVTEKGKDVELRCDPISGHTALYWYRQSLGQGLEFLIYFQGNSAPDKSGLPSDRFSAERTGGSVSTLTIQRTQQEDSAVYLCASSLGGGLPLKNIQYFGAGTRLSVL.

The table lists this clonotype with many counts. The rearrangement joins TRBV20-1 to TRBJ1-1; the match to TRBD1 covers 8 bases. After removal of 5 bases from V and 11 bases from J, the junction contained 7 bases not matched to a gene. Looked up from germline, CDR1 is DFQATT and CDR2 is SNEGSKA (reference sequence). The CDR3 covers 11 residues. The CDR3 protein is CSAQGDRQAFF. DNA for the CDR3: TGCAGTGCTCAGGGGGACAGGCAGGCTTTCTTT.

This clonotype was detected only a few times. The chain has TRBV28 and TRBJ2-6; D remains ambiguous. Germline CDR1 and CDR2: MDHEN and SYDVKM. V was cut by 5 bases and J by 0 bases, with 14 bases left in between. This CDR3 comprises 17 residues. CDR3 sequence (DNA): TGTGCCAGCAGTCCGGACGGCTCATTCTCTGGGGCCAACGTCCTGACTTTC. Amino acids: CASSPDGSFSGANVLTF.

This clonotype was picked up many times. The rearrangement links TRBV6-5 to TRBJ2-1, with 8 bases that match TRBD2. This CDR3 region has 15 residues. From germline, CDR1 is MNHEY and CDR2 SVGAGI. V gave up 2 bases and J gave up 9 bases; unmatched junction bases: 9. The CDR3 sequence: CASSYGAGVTSEQFF. The CDR3 coding sequence is TGTGCCAGCAGTTACGGAGCGGGAGTAACGAGTGAGCAGTTCTTC.